The clone carrying this T cell receptor beta chain was detected only once. The antigen is undetermined. Germline V gene lookup returns CDR1 SGHAT and CDR2 FQDESV (reference sequence). This CDR3 is 13 amino acids long. V lost 5 bases, J lost 4 bases, and 11 bases lay in between. This entry comes from a study of cytomegalovirus exposure and HLA in healthy donors. Study observations and caveats: Apart from CMV serostatus, no immune exposure information was available.

The PCR had 60 Vbeta and 13 Jbeta primers. Only in-frame clones appear in the TCRdb table, and some are missing; sequencing was by immunoSEQ multiplex PCR. Of under 200,000 clones listed, roughly four fifths are singletons. The sequence derives from a man in his sixties in good health and CMV-seronegative. The chain has TRBV11-1 and TRBJ1-2, with D possibly TRBD1 on 6 matching bases. Source material: PBMCs. The CDR3 region is CASSPQGSYGYTF. In nucleotides, the CDR3 is TGTGCCAGCAGCCCGCAGGGGAGCTATGGCTACACCTTC. The full variable domain, in which reference TRBV11-1 and TRBJ1-2 provide the parts outside the CDR3, is EAEVAQSPRYKITEKSQAVAFWCDPISGHATLYWYRQILGQGPELLVQFQDESVVDDSQLPKDRFSAERLKGVDSTLKIQPAELGDSAMYLCASSPQGSYGYTFGSGTRLTVV.